Sequencing of this T cell receptor (beta chain) was carried out in a study of tumor-infiltrating lymphocytes in primary liver carcinoma. Study summary: Tumors were staged T1-T3 N0M0 and measured about 4 to 11 cm across. Overall study results and limits: The study found only about 7.5-24% of top clones in all five tumor regions.

The researchers produced TCR beta cDNA from approximately 460 ng total RNA with a constant-region primer. Employing slightly modified ARM-PCR, three nested multiplex PCR rounds were run, and these gave rise to the TCR beta libraries. The first two PCR rounds used TRBV1-TRBV30 forward primers with a C-beta reverse primer, around 10 cycles each. TCRdb used MiXCR to reprocess the multiplex PCR reads, holding one entry per CDR3 protein. This table holds roughly 120,000 distinct CDR3 sequences, around two thirds found once. The germline V gene has CDR1 MNHEY and CDR2 SVGAGI. The CDR3 consists of 13 residues. Concerning this clonotype itself: Its specificity is unknown. At one end, the junction sequence differs from germline, possibly due to a read error.

From roughly 21-30 mg of unsorted bulk tissue, DNA and RNA were co-extracted together. Every single tumor sample held over 80% viable tumor cells. The sequenced material came from liver tumor tissue from sampling region 1. Described subset: tumor region T1, superior pole. V gene TRBV6-5 combines with J gene TRBJ2-7; 10 bases fit TRBD2. This TCR was sampled from a woman aged 60 to 75 with primary liver carcinoma and hepatitis B virus infection. CDR3 protein: CASKLAGRYEQYF. CDR3 nucleotide sequence: TGTGCCAGCAAACTAGCGGGAAGATACGAACAGTACTTC.